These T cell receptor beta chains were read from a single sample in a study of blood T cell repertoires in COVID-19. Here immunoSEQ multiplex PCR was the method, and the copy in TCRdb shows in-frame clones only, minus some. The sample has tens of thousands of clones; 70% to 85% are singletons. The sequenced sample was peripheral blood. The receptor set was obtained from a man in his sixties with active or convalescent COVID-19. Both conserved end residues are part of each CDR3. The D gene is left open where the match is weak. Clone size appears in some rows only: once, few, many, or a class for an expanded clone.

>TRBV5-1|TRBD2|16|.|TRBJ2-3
TGCGCCAGCAGCCCAGGGACTAGCGGGAGCACAGATACGCAGTATTTT
CASSPGTSGSTDTQYF
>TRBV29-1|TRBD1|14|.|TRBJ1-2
TGCCGCGGCCGCTTGGGGGCAGGGGGGTTTGGCTACACCTTC
CRGRLGAGGFGYTF
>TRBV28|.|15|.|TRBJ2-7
TGTGCCAGCAGAAAGGACAGGGAGGGGCGTGGGGAGCAGTACTTC
CASRKDREGRGEQYF
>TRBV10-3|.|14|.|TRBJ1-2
TGTGCCATCAGTGAGTCGGGAGGGAAGGCTGGCTACACCTTC
CAISESGGKAGYTF
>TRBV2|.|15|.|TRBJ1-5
TGTGCCAGCAGTGAGAGACAGTTTTCCAATCAGCCCCAGCATTTT
CASSERQFSNQPQHF
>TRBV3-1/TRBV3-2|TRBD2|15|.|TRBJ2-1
TGTGCCAGCAGAGCTAGCGGGGGGGCAAGCAATGAGCAGTTCTTC
CASRASGGASNEQFF
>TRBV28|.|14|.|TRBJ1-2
TGTGCCAGCAGTGCGTGGACATCGATCTATGGCTACACCTTC
CASSAWTSIYGYTF
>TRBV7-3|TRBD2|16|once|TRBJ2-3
TGTGCCAGCAGCCGGACTAGCGGGGGAAGCACAGATACGCAGTATTTT
CASSRTSGGSTDTQYF
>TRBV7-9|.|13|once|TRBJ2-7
TGTGCCAGCAGCTTTACAGAAACCGGCGAGCAGTACTTC
CASSFTETGEQYF
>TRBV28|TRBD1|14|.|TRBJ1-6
TGTGCCAGCAGTTTGACAGGGGTTAATTCACCCCTCCACTTT
CASSLTGVNSPLHF
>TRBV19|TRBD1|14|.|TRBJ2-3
TGTGCCAGTAGTATGCAGGGGGGCACAGATACGCAGTATTTT
CASSMQGGTDTQYF
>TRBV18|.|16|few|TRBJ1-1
TGTGCCAGCTCGCACAGGAGGGAGTACATGAACACTGAAGCTTTCTTT
CASSHRREYMNTEAFF
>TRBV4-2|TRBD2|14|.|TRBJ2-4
TGTGCCAGCAGCATTAGACTAGCAGGAAACATTCAGTACTTC
CASSIRLAGNIQYF
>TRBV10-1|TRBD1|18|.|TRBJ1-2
TGCGCCAGCATGACGATAGTGACAGGGTGGGTGTTAAGCTATGGCTACACCTTC
CASMTIVTGWVLSYGYTF
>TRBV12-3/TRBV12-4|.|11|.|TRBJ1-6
TGTGCCAGCAGTTTAGTAGCCCTACTCCACTTT
CASSLVALLHF
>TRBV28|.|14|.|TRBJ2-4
TGTGCCAGCAGTTTACGTCAGGGGGGTAACATTCAGTACTTC
CASSLRQGGNIQYF
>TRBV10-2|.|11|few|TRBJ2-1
TGCGCCAGCACCTTATACAATGAGCAGTTCTTC
CASTLYNEQFF
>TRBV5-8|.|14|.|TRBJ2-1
TGTGCCAGCAGCTCCGACAGGAACTACAATGAGCAGTTCTTC
CASSSDRNYNEQFF
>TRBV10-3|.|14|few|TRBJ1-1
TGTGCCATCAGATCATTGGACATTATGACTGAAGCTTTCTTT
CAIRSLDIMTEAFF
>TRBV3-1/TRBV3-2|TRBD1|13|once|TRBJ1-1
TGTGCCAGCAGCCCACAGGGGGGTACTGAAGCTTTCTTT
CASSPQGGTEAFF
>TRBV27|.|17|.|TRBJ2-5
TGTGCCAGCAGTTTATTGTCTTCCGGGGAACCGCAAGAGACCCAGTACTTC
CASSLLSSGEPQETQYF
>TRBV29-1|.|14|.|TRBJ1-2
TGCAGCGTTGAAACAGGGCAGAGTAACTATGGCTACACCTTC
CSVETGQSNYGYTF